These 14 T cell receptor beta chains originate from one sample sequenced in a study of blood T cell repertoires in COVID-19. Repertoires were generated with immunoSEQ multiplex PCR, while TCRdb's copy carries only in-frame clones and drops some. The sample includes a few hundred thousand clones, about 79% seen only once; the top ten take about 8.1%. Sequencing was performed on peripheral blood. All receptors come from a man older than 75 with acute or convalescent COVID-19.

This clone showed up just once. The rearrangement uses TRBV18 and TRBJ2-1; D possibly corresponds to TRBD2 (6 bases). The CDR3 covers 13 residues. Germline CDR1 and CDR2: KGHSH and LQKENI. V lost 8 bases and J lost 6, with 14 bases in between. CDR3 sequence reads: CASLSQGGNEQFF. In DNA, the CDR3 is TGTGCCAGCCTATCTCAGGGAGGCAATGAGCAGTTCTTC.

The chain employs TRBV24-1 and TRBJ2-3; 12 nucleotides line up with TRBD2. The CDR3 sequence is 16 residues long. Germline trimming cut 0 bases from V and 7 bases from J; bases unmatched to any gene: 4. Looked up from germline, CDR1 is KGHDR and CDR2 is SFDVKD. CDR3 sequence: CATSDLGLAGIYTQYF. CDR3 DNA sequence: TGTGCCACCAGTGATTTGGGACTAGCGGGGATTTATACGCAGTATTTT.

The CDR3 DNA reads TGTGCCAGCCGTGGGACAGGGGGTTCCTACAATGAGCAGTTCTTC. This sequence encodes CASRGTGGSYNEQFF. The J gene is TRBJ2-1, the V gene TRBV2; 11 bases align to TRBD1. Looked up from germline, CDR1 is SNHLY and CDR2 is FYNNEI. V gave up 8 bases and J gave up 1 base; unmatched junction bases: 4. This CDR3 is 15 amino acids long. The whole variable domain, remainder taken from reference TRBV2 and TRBJ2-1, is EPEVTQTPSHQVTQMGQEVILRCVPISNHLYFYWYRQILGQKVEFLVSFYNNEISEKSEIFDDQFSVERPDGSNFTLKIRSTKLEDSAMYFCASRGTGGSYNEQFFGPGTRLTVL.

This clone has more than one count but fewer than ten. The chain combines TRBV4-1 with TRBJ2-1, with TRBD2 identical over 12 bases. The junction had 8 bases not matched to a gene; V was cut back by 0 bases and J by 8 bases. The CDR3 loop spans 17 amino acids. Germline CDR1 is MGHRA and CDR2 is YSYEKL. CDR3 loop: CASSQDLKASGRDEQFF. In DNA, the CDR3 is TGCGCCAGCAGCCAAGATCTTAAGGCTAGCGGGAGGGATGAGCAGTTCTTC.

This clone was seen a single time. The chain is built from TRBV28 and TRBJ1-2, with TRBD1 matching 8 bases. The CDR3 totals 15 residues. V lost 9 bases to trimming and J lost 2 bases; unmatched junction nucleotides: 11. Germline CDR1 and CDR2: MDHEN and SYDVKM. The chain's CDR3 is CASRPVGQGNYGYTF. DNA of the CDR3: TGTGCCAGTAGGCCCGTCGGACAGGGAAACTATGGCTACACCTTC.

The CDR3 DNA is TGTGCCAGCAGTCCTTGGACAGGGGGAATTAGCGGTAGCTCCTACGAGCAGTACTTC. Its translation is CASSPWTGGISGSSYEQYF. V gene TRBV28 combines with J gene TRBJ2-7; TRBD1 matches 10 bases. The CDR3 has 19 amino acids. CDR1 MDHEN and CDR2 SYDVKM come from the germline V gene. The junction had 16 bases not matched to a gene; V was cut back by 5 bases and J by 0 bases.

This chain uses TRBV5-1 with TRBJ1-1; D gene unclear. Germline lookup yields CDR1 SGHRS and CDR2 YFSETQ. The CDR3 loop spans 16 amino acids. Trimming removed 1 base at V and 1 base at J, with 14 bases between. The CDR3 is CASSLFLAGQNTEAFF. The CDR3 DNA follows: TGCGCCAGCAGCTTGTTTTTGGCGGGTCAGAACACTGAAGCTTTCTTT.

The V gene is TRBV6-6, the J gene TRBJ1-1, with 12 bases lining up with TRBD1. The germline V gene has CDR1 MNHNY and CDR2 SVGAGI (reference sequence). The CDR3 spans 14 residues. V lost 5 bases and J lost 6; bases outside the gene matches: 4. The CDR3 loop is CASSLRDRGPEAFF. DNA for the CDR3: TGTGCCAGCAGTCTCCGGGACAGGGGGCCTGAAGCTTTCTTT.

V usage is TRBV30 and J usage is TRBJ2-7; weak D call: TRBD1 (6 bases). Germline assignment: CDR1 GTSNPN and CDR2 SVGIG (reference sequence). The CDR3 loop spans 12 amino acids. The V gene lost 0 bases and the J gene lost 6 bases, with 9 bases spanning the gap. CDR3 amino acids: CAWSVQGPEQYF. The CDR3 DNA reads TGTGCCTGGAGTGTACAGGGCCCCGAGCAGTACTTC. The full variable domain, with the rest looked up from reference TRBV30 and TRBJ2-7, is SQTIHQWPATLVQPVGSPLSLECTVEGTSNPNLYWYRQAAGRGLQLLFYSVGIGQISSEVPQNLSASRPQDRQFILSSKKLLLSDSGFYLCAWSVQGPEQYFGPGTRLTVT.

CDR3: CASSLGQGATSEQFF. For the CDR3, the DNA is TGTGCCAGCAGCTTAGGACAGGGGGCGACCAGTGAGCAGTTCTTC. V is TRBV7-6 and J is TRBJ2-1, with 10 nucleotides matching TRBD1. The germline V gene encodes CDR1 SGHVS and CDR2 FNYEAQ. This CDR3 region has 15 residues. The trim removed 1 base at V and 9 bases at J, leaving 6 bases unmatched.

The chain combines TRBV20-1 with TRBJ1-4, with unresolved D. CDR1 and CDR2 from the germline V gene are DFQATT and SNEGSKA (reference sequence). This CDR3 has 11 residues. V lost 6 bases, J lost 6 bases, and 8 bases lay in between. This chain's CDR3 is CSAAHYEKLFF. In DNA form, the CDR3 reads TGCAGTGCGGCTCATTATGAAAAACTGTTTTTT.

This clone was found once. The DNA of the CDR3 is TGTGCCAGTAGTCTTTCCAGTGATACGCAGTATTTT. This gives the protein CASSLSSDTQYF. V is TRBV19 and J is TRBJ2-3; D call uncertain. In germline, CDR1 is LNHDA, CDR2 SQIVND (reference sequence). Trimming pared 5 bases from V and 6 bases from J, leaving 9 bases between. This CDR3 comprises 12 residues.

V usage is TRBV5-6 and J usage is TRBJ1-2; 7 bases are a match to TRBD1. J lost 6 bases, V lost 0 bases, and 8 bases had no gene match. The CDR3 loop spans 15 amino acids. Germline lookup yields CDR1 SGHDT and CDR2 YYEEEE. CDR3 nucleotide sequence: TGTGCCAGCAGCTTGGTGAAAGACAGGGCTAATGGCTACACCTTC. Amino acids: CASSLVKDRANGYTF.

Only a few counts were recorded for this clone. The CDR3 nucleotides read TGTGCCAGTAGTGACGCCACCCGAGCCCGGGGCACTGAAGCTTTCTTT. Translating it yields CASSDATRARGTEAFF. The chain has TRBV19 and TRBJ1-1; D is uncertain. This CDR3 contains 16 residues. CDR1 LNHDA and CDR2 SQIVND come from the germline V gene (reference sequence). V lost 5 bases, J lost 4 bases, and 20 bases lay in between.